A single sample is the source of the 21 T cell receptor beta chains below, sequenced in a study of OX40 agonist ivuxolimab in advanced cancers. Produced via immunoSEQ multiplex PCR; TCRdb's table is partial and in-frame only. The data show approximately 80,000 clones, around 87% seen once. The sequencing used CD4+ or CD8+ T cells sorted from blood, collected in a trial of the OX40 agonist ivuxolimab. These receptors were taken from an adult with an advanced solid tumor such as melanoma, head and neck, liver or kidney cancer.

The chain links TRBV5-1 to TRBJ2-5; D is perhaps TRBD1 or TRBD2 (5 bases each). Trimming pared 4 bases from V and 2 bases from J, leaving 18 bases between. This CDR3 spans 16 amino acids. Germline-derived CDR1 and CDR2 are SGHRS and YFSETQ. In DNA form, the CDR3 reads TGCGCCAGCAGCCCCCGTTTATTTGGGGGACAAGAGACCCAGTACTTC. This codes for CASSPRLFGGQETQYF.

This clone was detected only a few times. This rearrangement joins TRBV7-9 to TRBJ1-2; D not resolved. This CDR3 is built from 14 residues. V was trimmed by 1 base and J by 4 bases, leaving 10 bases between them. CDR1 is SEHNR and CDR2 is FQNEAQ in the germline V gene (reference sequence). Here the CDR3 reads CASSLGHALYGYTF. CDR3 bases: TGTGCCAGCAGCTTAGGGCATGCCCTCTATGGCTACACCTTC.

The chain's CDR3 is CASSPRSSGRSDTGELFF. The CDR3 coding sequence is TGTGCCAGCAGCCCCCGGAGTAGCGGGAGAAGTGACACCGGGGAGCTGTTTTTT. This rearrangement joins TRBV9 to TRBJ2-2; 9 bases agree with TRBD2. CDR1 SGDLS and CDR2 YYNGEE come from the germline V gene. This CDR3 contains 18 residues. V gave up 4 bases and J gave up 3 bases; unmatched junction bases: 13.

The J gene is TRBJ2-2, the V gene TRBV4-1, with 8 bases matching TRBD2. This CDR3 is built from 19 residues. Germline V CDR1 and CDR2: MGHRA, YSYEKL. Germline trimming cut 3 bases from V and 6 bases from J; bases unmatched to any gene: 18. The CDR3 DNA is TGCGCCAGCAGCCAGCCGGGGGGGCGGGAGAGGTCCGGACCCGGGGAGCTGTTTTTT. The encoded protein is CASSQPGGRERSGPGELFF.

The chain combines TRBV2 with TRBJ2-4; TRBD2 matches 8 bases. The CDR3 consists of 15 residues. With 10 bases clipped from V and 1 base from J, the junction kept 9 bases outside the gene matches. Germline CDR1 reads SNHLY; CDR2 reads FYNNEI. This CDR3 reads CATELLAGAKNIQYF. CDR3 nucleotide sequence: TGTGCCACCGAGCTCCTAGCGGGTGCCAAAAACATTCAGTACTTC.

This chain joins TRBV14 and TRBJ1-2, with 9 positions matching TRBD1. Trimming cost V 0 bases and J 3 bases; bases outside gene matches: 5. CDR1 SGHDN and CDR2 FVKESK come from the germline V gene. This CDR3 region has 16 residues. Here the CDR3 reads CASSQDWDREDYGYTF. The CDR3 DNA sequence: TGTGCCAGCAGCCAAGATTGGGACAGGGAGGACTATGGCTACACCTTC.

The sample holds one count of this clone. The DNA of the CDR3 is TGTGCCAGTAGGACTAGCGGGAGCGCGTATACGCAGTATTTT. It encodes CASRTSGSAYTQYF. The rearrangement uses TRBV19 and TRBJ2-3; 12 bases are shared with TRBD2. With V trimmed by 6 bases and J by 7 bases, 5 bases remained unmatched. The CDR3 consists of 14 residues. Germline CDR1 LNHDA, CDR2 SQIVND (reference sequence).

The V call is TRBV19, the J call TRBJ2-1; D not certain. The CDR3 totals 11 residues. V lost 8 bases and J 4 bases, leaving 6 bases between the germline ends. Germline CDR1 LNHDA, CDR2 SQIVND (reference sequence). This chain's CDR3 is CASRQYNEQFF. CDR3 sequence (DNA): TGTGCCAGTCGTCAATACAATGAGCAGTTCTTC.

The rearrangement uses TRBV19 and TRBJ2-5; TRBD2 matches at 9 bases. This CDR3 has 14 residues. V trimming: 5 bases; J trimming: 5 bases; junction bases outside the gene matches: 6. Germline CDR1 and CDR2: LNHDA and SQIVND (reference sequence). Here the CDR3 reads CASSFSGRSETQYF. Here the CDR3 DNA reads TGTGCCAGTAGTTTCAGCGGGAGGTCTGAGACCCAGTACTTC.

This rearrangement joins TRBV11-2 to TRBJ1-2; D remains ambiguous. Germline values: CDR1 SGHAT, CDR2 FQNNGV. The CDR3 totals 15 residues. The V and J ends lost 5 bases and 4 bases respectively, with 17 bases between them. The CDR3 is CASSPQGGIGYGYTF. The CDR3 nucleotides are TGTGCCAGCAGCCCCCAAGGCGGGATCGGCTATGGCTACACCTTC.

This clone showed up just once. The CDR3 coding sequence is TGTGCCAGCAGCCCCTCTTTGAGCGGGAGGCTCAATGAGCAGTTCTTC. Translating gives CASSPSLSGRLNEQFF. The chain links TRBV11-2 to TRBJ2-1; 9 bases match TRBD2. The junction had 11 bases not matched to a gene; V was cut back by 5 bases and J by 6 bases. Germline V gene lookup returns CDR1 SGHAT and CDR2 FQNNGV. The CDR3 is made up of 16 amino acids.

This chain links TRBV5-4 with TRBJ1-1, with a tentative D call TRBD1 (5 bases). There are 15 residues in the CDR3. Per germline, CDR1 SGHNT and CDR2 YYREEE (reference sequence). Trimming shortened V by 0 bases and J by 0 bases, and 9 bases separated the two germline ends. CDR3 region: CASSLGGNMNTEAFF. CDR3 sequence (DNA): TGTGCCAGCAGCTTGGGGGGGAACATGAACACTGAAGCTTTCTTT.

This chain connects TRBV4-2 to TRBJ2-5; 9 bases map to TRBD2. Germline assignment: CDR1 LGHNA and CDR2 YNFKEQ. The CDR3 has 16 amino acids. J gave up 2 bases and V 1 base, and 5 bases lay outside the gene matches. CDR3 region: CASSQGVAGEQETQYF. CDR3 DNA: TGTGCCAGCAGCCAAGGGGTAGCGGGAGAGCAAGAGACCCAGTACTTC.

The chain couples TRBV6-6 to TRBJ1-6, with TRBD1 as a possible D gene (5 bases). Trimming cost V 0 bases and J 9 bases, with 9 bases left between them. Germline CDR1 MNHNY, CDR2 SVGAGI (reference sequence). CDR3 length: 14 residues. Here the CDR3 DNA reads TGTGCCAGCAGTTACTCTGGGGGTGCTTCACCCCTCCACTTT. Translation: CASSYSGGASPLHF.

The chain carries TRBV6-5 and TRBJ2-7, with 12 nucleotides matching TRBD2. Germline assignment: CDR1 MNHEY and CDR2 SVGAGI. The CDR3 extends over 14 amino acids. The V segment lost 6 bases and the J segment 6 bases; nucleotides outside the gene matches: 6. The CDR3 spells CASRTTSGRTEQYF. Here the CDR3 DNA reads TGTGCCAGCAGGACGACTAGCGGGAGAACCGAGCAGTACTTC.

J is TRBJ2-7 and V is TRBV5-1; either TRBD1 or TRBD2 may supply D (5 bases each). Trimming left V 5 bases short and J 0 bases short, with 12 bases between. The CDR3 contains 14 residues. Per the germline V gene, CDR1 is SGHRS and CDR2 is YFSETQ. This CDR3 reads CASSTGRNSYEQYF. DNA for the CDR3: TGCGCCAGCAGTACGGGACGGAACTCCTACGAGCAGTACTTC.

The chain links TRBV7-2 to TRBJ1-1; 7 bases agree with TRBD1. The CDR3 runs 16 residues. The germline V gene has CDR1 SGHTA and CDR2 FQGNSA. Losses at the gene ends were 2 bases for V and 1 base for J; bases not matched to a gene: 7. DNA for the CDR3: TGTGCCAGCAGCTTAAAGTGGGGACAGAAGAACACTGAAGCTTTCTTT. Translating it yields CASSLKWGQKNTEAFF. The full variable domain, with the rest looked up from reference TRBV7-2 and TRBJ1-1, is GAGVSQSPSNKVTEKGKDVELRCDPISGHTALYWYRQSLGQGLEFLIYFQGNSAPDKSGLPSDRFSAERTGGSVSTLTIQRTQQEDSAVYLCASSLKWGQKNTEAFFGQGTRLTVV.

J is TRBJ2-7 and V is TRBV5-1, with TRBD2 matching over 8 bases. Per the germline V gene, CDR1 is SGHRS and CDR2 is YFSETQ. J gave up 2 bases and V 0 bases, and 4 bases lay outside the gene matches. The CDR3 spans 15 residues. The CDR3 nucleotides read TGCGCCAGCAGCTTGGGGGCTAGCGGGCCCTACGAGCAGTACTTC. Translating it yields CASSLGASGPYEQYF.

The chain is built from TRBV7-2 and TRBJ2-5; TRBD1 agrees at 8 bases. The V and J ends lost 5 bases and 1 base, in that order; junction bases with no gene match: 3. Germline lookup yields CDR1 SGHTA and CDR2 FQGNSA. This CDR3 contains 14 residues. CDR3 protein: CASSGQGIQETQYF. CDR3 nucleotide sequence: TGTGCCAGCAGCGGACAGGGCATCCAAGAGACCCAGTACTTC. Full variable domain (missing parts from reference TRBV7-2 and TRBJ2-5): GAGVSQSPSNKVTEKGKDVELRCDPISGHTALYWYRQSLGQGLEFLIYFQGNSAPDKSGLPSDRFSAERTGGSVSTLTIQRTQQEDSAVYLCASSGQGIQETQYFGPGTRLLVL.

The chain links TRBV28 to TRBJ1-2, with D uncertain. The CDR3 extends over 15 amino acids. Between the trimmed V and J ends, which lost 1 base and 7 bases, there was a span of 16 bases. Germline V gene lookup returns CDR1 MDHEN and CDR2 SYDVKM. CDR3: CASSLFEGPAAGYTF. The CDR3 DNA sequence: TGTGCCAGCAGTTTATTTGAAGGTCCGGCCGCTGGCTACACCTTC.

This clone occurred a few times. In the same sample, other DNA sequences code for this CDR3. This sequence joins TRBV18 and TRBJ1-2; D not resolved. This CDR3 is 15 amino acids long. V was trimmed by 0 bases and J by 4 bases, leaving 12 bases between them. Per the germline V gene, CDR1 is KGHSH and CDR2 is LQKENI. CDR3 amino acids: CASSPPSREAYGYTF. The CDR3 DNA sequence: TGTGCCAGCTCACCACCGAGTAGGGAGGCCTATGGCTACACCTTC. Drawing the rest from reference TRBV18 and TRBJ1-2, the complete variable domain is NAGVMQNPRHLVRRRGQEARLRCSPMKGHSHVYWYRQLPEEGLKFMVYLQKENIIDESGMPKERFSAEFPKEGPSILRIQQVVRGDSAAYFCASSPPSREAYGYTFGSGTRLTVV.